Listed here is a single T cell receptor beta chain. Antigen unknown. TCRdb used MiXCR to reprocess the reads, holding one entry per CDR3 protein. The table lists roughly 990,000 distinct CDR3 sequences, around 30% of them singletons, with over 12% in the top ten. The sample comes from a study of T cell repertoires in cytomegalovirus infection. Study context: Indicated by public TCR beta signatures were CMV infection and matching HLA type.

Trimming removed 4 bases at V and 13 bases at J, with 34 bases between. This CDR3 comprises 18 residues. Germline V gene lookup returns CDR1 MNHEY and CDR2 SVGEGT. The input for sequencing was cultured CD8+ T cells from PBMCs, taken from culture after CMV antigen stimulation. The genes are TRBV6-2 or TRBV6-3 and TRBJ2-5, with a possible D match to TRBD1 (6 bases). The receptor's source is a human donor in good health (CMV status not recorded). Some clones in this sample may be carry-over from other donors' samples. This CDR3 reads CASSLGPNEDGETRGSYF. The CDR3 DNA reads as TGTGCCAGCAGTTTGGGGCCGAACGAAGACGGAGAGACCAGGGGCTCGTACTTC.